These 19 T cell receptor beta chains were sequenced from one sample in a study of blood T cell repertoires in COVID-19. Using immunoSEQ multiplex PCR, the repertoire was profiled, and TCRdb retains in-frame clones only, with some absent. The repertoire has around 200,000 clones, more than 75% of them found once; the top ten carry less than 3%. The sequencing sample was made of peripheral blood. All receptors come from a man aged 35-49 years with active or convalescent COVID-19.

The chain recombines TRBV19 with TRBJ1-4; possible D gene TRBD1, 6 bases. CDR3 size: 15 residues. Germline CDR1 reads LNHDA; CDR2 reads SQIVND (reference sequence). V was shortened by 1 base and J by 5 bases, with 11 bases between the two germline ends. CDR3 sequence: CASSIGGQRNEKLFF. In nucleotides, the CDR3 is TGTGCCAGTAGTATAGGCGGACAGCGGAATGAAAAACTGTTTTTT.

The V call is TRBV3-1 (or the pseudogene TRBV3-2), the J call TRBJ1-2, with D possibly TRBD1 on 5 matching bases. This CDR3 spans 15 amino acids. Per germline, CDR1 LGHDT and CDR2 YNNKEL (reference sequence). V dropped 0 bases and J dropped 3 bases, with 11 bases sitting between them. As DNA, the CDR3 is TGTGCCAGCAGCCAAGACAGGGAAGCTGACTATGGCTACACCTTC. Protein product: CASSQDREADYGYTF.

This chain uses TRBV6-6 with TRBJ1-2; TRBD1 matches 8 bases. The ends lost 4 bases at V and 2 bases at J; junction bases unmatched: 6. This CDR3 comprises 15 residues. Germline CDR1 MNHNY, CDR2 SVGAGI (reference sequence). This chain's CDR3 is CASSSYRGMNYGYTF. In DNA, the CDR3 is TGTGCCAGCAGTTCATACAGGGGGATGAACTATGGCTACACCTTC.

The gene calls are TRBV6-5 and TRBJ1-3; D ambiguous. Germline values: CDR1 MNHEY, CDR2 SVGAGI. The CDR3 extends over 14 amino acids. V was cut by 5 bases and J by 0 bases, with 8 bases left in between. CDR3 residues: CASSPTFSGNTIYF. For the CDR3, the DNA is TGTGCCAGCAGTCCGACATTCTCTGGAAACACCATATATTTT.

The rearrangement uses TRBV7-2 and TRBJ2-5; D is unclear. The length of the CDR3 is 12 residues. V shed 8 bases and J shed 5 bases, with 12 bases lying between them. Germline CDR1 SGHTA, CDR2 FQGNSA. CDR3 nucleotides: TGTGCCAGCGGCCGTATTCTGGAGACCCAGTACTTC. This gives the protein CASGRILETQYF.

This chain links TRBV28 with TRBJ2-7, with 11 bases fitting TRBD2. Looked up from germline, CDR1 is MDHEN and CDR2 is SYDVKM. V dropped 7 bases and J dropped 4; count of bases not matched to a gene: 6. The CDR3 runs to 14 residues. The DNA for the CDR3 is TGTGCCAGCATTAGCGGGGGGGCAGGGTACGAGCAGTACTTC. Amino acid sequence: CASISGGAGYEQYF.

J is TRBJ1-4 and V is TRBV30; D unclear. Germline loops: CDR1 GTSNPN, CDR2 SVGIG (reference sequence). Deletions cut 0 bases from V and 8 bases from J, with 7 bases between. The CDR3 is 12 amino acids. The CDR3 DNA is TGTGCCTGGAGTGTATTACGGGAAAAACTGTTTTTT. This sequence encodes CAWSVLREKLFF. The variable domain in full, completed from reference TRBV30 and TRBJ1-4, reads SQTIHQWPATLVQPVGSPLSLECTVEGTSNPNLYWYRQAAGRGLQLLFYSVGIGQISSEVPQNLSASRPQDRQFILSSKKLLLSDSGFYLCAWSVLREKLFFGSGTQLSVL.

This rearrangement joins TRBV15 to TRBJ1-1; perhaps TRBD1 as D (5 bases). The CDR3 covers 13 residues. Germline-derived CDR1 and CDR2 are LNHNV and YYDKDF (reference sequence). V was shortened by 0 bases and J by 7 bases, with 9 bases between the two germline ends. The CDR3 reads CATSRDQGFEAFF. CDR3 nucleotide sequence: TGTGCCACCAGCAGAGATCAGGGCTTTGAAGCTTTCTTT.

Only a few counts were recorded for this clone. This chain uses TRBV18 with TRBJ2-1; TRBD1 matches 7 bases. CDR1 KGHSH and CDR2 LQKENI come from the germline V gene. V shed 0 bases and J 0 bases; nucleotides not matched to a gene: 2. The CDR3 has 16 amino acids. The CDR3 DNA sequence: TGTGCCAGCTCACCACCAGACAGGGTCTCCTACAATGAGCAGTTCTTC. This codes for CASSPPDRVSYNEQFF.

J is TRBJ1-5 and V is TRBV6-5; 10 bases line up with TRBD1. The CDR3 covers 16 residues. Looked up from germline, CDR1 is MNHEY and CDR2 is SVGAGI. Trimming at V came to 2 bases and at J to 7 bases, leaving 8 bases not matched to a gene. This CDR3 reads CASSYPDRGLRQPQHF. CDR3 DNA: TGTGCCAGCAGTTACCCAGACAGGGGGCTAAGGCAGCCCCAGCATTTT.

The V gene is TRBV29-1, the J gene TRBJ1-2, with TRBD1 matching 8 bases. The J segment lost 7 bases and the V segment lost 5 bases, leaving 33 bases of the junction unmatched. This CDR3 comprises 21 residues. The germline V gene has CDR1 SQVTM and CDR2 ANQGSEA. CDR3 sequence reads: CSVSGGPSPRSWGGPMSGYTF. In nucleotides, the CDR3 is TGCAGCGTTTCAGGGGGCCCGTCTCCGCGGAGTTGGGGTGGGCCGATGAGTGGCTACACCTTC.

This chain connects TRBV5-1 to TRBJ2-7; a weak D match, TRBD1 (7 bases). V lost 4 bases to trimming and J lost 4 bases, with 15 bases between them. There are 14 residues in the CDR3. Per the germline V gene, CDR1 is SGHRS and CDR2 is YFSETQ. CDR3 in amino acids: CASSEQTGRYEQYF. CDR3 bases: TGCGCCAGCAGCGAGCAGACAGGGAGGTACGAGCAGTACTTC.

The chain couples TRBV11-2 to TRBJ2-7; 8 positions match TRBD2. Germline V gives CDR1 SGHAT, CDR2 FQNNGV. The CDR3 runs 15 residues. V shed 4 bases and J 4 bases; nucleotides not matched to a gene: 9. In nucleotides, the CDR3 is TGTGCCAGCAGCTCCTTAGCGGGGACCCGATACGAGCAGTACTTC. Protein sequence: CASSSLAGTRYEQYF.

J is TRBJ1-2 and V is TRBV9; TRBD1 matches 7 bases. Germline trimming cut 3 bases from V and 12 bases from J; bases unmatched to any gene: 14. From germline, CDR1 is SGDLS and CDR2 YYNGEE. This CDR3 region has 14 residues. The CDR3 region is CASSAGGRWDSNTF. The DNA for the CDR3 is TGTGCCAGCAGCGCTGGGGGGAGGTGGGACAGCAACACCTTC.

V and J are TRBV27 and TRBJ1-2; D not certain. The CDR3 has 13 residues. V lost 4 bases and J 8 bases, leaving 14 bases between the germline ends. Per the germline V gene, CDR1 is MNHEY and CDR2 is SMNVEV (reference sequence). CDR3 DNA sequence: TGTGCCAGCAGTTCCTATGCGGGGTGGGGCTACACCTTC. This sequence encodes CASSSYAGWGYTF.

This chain uses TRBV9 with TRBJ2-2; D is unresolved. Germline loops: CDR1 SGDLS, CDR2 YYNGEE. Trimming took 4 bases from V and 6 from J, leaving 10 bases between them. The CDR3 length is 13 residues. The CDR3: CASSSKLAGELFF. Written as DNA, the CDR3 is TGTGCCAGCAGCTCGAAGTTAGCCGGGGAGCTGTTTTTT. Filled out from reference TRBV9 and TRBJ2-2, the complete variable domain reads DSGVTQTPKHLITATGQRVTLRCSPRSGDLSVYWYQQSLDQGLQFLIQYYNGEERAKGNILERFSAQQFPDLHSELNLSSLELGDSALYFCASSSKLAGELFFGEGSRLTVL.

The CDR3 reads CASSRGTYNSPLHF. The CDR3 DNA is TGTGCCAGCAGTAGGGGGACCTATAATTCACCCCTCCACTTT. This rearrangement joins TRBV25-1 to TRBJ1-6; possible D gene TRBD1, 6 bases. CDR3 size: 14 residues. Germline CDR1 MGHDK, CDR2 SYGVNS. Trimming removed 5 bases at V and 2 bases at J, with 7 bases between. Filled out from reference TRBV25-1 and TRBJ1-6, the complete variable domain reads EADIYQTPRYLVIGTGKKITLECSQTMGHDKMYWYQQDPGMELHLIHYSYGVNSTEKGDLSSESTVSRIRTEHFPLTLESARPSHTSQYLCASSRGTYNSPLHFGNGTRLTVT.

The chain employs TRBV6-2 or TRBV6-3 and TRBJ2-1; TRBD1 aligns across 7 bases. CDR1 is MNHEY, CDR2 SVGEGT, per germline. CDR3 size: 19 residues. V dropped 0 bases and J dropped 4; count of bases not matched to a gene: 15. The DNA for the CDR3 is TGTGCCAGCAGTTACTCGATGCTCAGCAATCGGGACAGTTACAATGAGCAGTTCTTC. Protein sequence: CASSYSMLSNRDSYNEQFF.

The V call is TRBV4-2, the J call TRBJ2-7; TRBD1 aligns across 8 bases. Germline V lookup: CDR1 LGHNA, CDR2 YNFKEQ. The V segment lost 4 bases and the J segment 5 bases; nucleotides outside the gene matches: 1. The CDR3 contains 12 residues. CDR3 residues: CASSPGGHEQYF. In DNA form, the CDR3 reads TGTGCCAGCAGCCCAGGGGGCCACGAGCAGTACTTC.